This T cell receptor beta chain originates from a study of blood T cell repertoires in COVID-19. Study summary: T cells, B-cell-depleted T cells, or PBMCs supplied cDNA or gDNA.

This CDR3 has 12 amino acids. Germline values: CDR1 GTSNPN, CDR2 SVGIG (reference sequence). Deletions cut 0 bases from V and 8 bases from J, with 10 bases between. Assay: immunoSEQ multiplex PCR; the TCRdb copy retains only in-frame clones and omits some. This table has fewer than 350,000 clones, around 86% appearing once. The material sequenced was peripheral blood. The receptor's source is an older woman with active or convalescent COVID-19. The chain recombines TRBV30 with TRBJ1-2; the D is unclear. The chain's CDR3 is CAWSVFGSGYTF. The DNA for the CDR3 is TGTGCCTGGAGTGTTTTTGGGAGCGGCTACACCTTC.